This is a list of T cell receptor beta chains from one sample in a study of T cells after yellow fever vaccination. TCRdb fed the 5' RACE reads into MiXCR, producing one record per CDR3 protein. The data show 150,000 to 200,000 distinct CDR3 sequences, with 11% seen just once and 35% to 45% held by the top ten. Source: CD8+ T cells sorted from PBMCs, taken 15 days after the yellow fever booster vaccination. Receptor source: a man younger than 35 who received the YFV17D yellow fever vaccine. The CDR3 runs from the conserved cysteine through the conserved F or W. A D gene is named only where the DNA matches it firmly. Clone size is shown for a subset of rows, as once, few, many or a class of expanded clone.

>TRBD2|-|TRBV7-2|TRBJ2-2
CASSLRSGGNTGELFF
TGTGCCAGCAGCTTAAGAAGCGGGGGGAACACCGGGGAGCTGTTTTTT
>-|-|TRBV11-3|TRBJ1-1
CASSQRGGTEAFF
TGTGCCAGCAGCCAGAGGGGGGGCACTGAAGCTTTCTTT
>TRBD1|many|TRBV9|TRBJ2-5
CASSVRGRPAETQYF
TGTGCCAGCAGCGTGAGGGGGCGCCCTGCAGAGACCCAGTACTTC
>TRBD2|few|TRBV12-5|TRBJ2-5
CASGSSGLAGGETQYF
TGTGCTAGTGGTTCTTCAGGACTAGCGGGGGGAGAGACCCAGTACTTC
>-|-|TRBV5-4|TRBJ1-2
CASSLDGIYGYTF
TGTGCCAGCAGCTTGGATGGGATCTATGGCTACACCTTC
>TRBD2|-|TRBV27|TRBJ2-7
CASSSGLAGGPIEQYF
TGTGCCAGCAGTTCGGGACTAGCGGGGGGGCCGATTGAGCAGTACTTC
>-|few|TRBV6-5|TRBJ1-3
CASSYSAAGNTIYF
TGTGCCAGCAGTTATAGTGCAGCTGGAAACACCATATATTTT
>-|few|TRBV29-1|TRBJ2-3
CSVAEPTRTDTQYF
TGCAGCGTGGCAGAACCAACCCGCACAGATACGCAGTATTTT
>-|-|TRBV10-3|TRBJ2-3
CAISESHSLDTQYF
TGTGCCATCAGTGAGTCTCACAGCTTAGATACGCAGTATTTT
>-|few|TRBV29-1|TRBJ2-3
CSVEGPGSSTDTQYF
TGCAGCGTTGAGGGCCCGGGTTCGAGCACAGATACGCAGTATTTT
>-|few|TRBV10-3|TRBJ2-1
CAISPLGGNEQFF
TGTGCCATCAGCCCTTTAGGCGGCAATGAGCAGTTCTTC
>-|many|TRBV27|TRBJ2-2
CASSLVQNTGELFF
TGTGCCAGCAGTTTAGTTCAGAACACCGGGGAGCTGTTTTTT
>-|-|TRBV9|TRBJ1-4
CASSVTGHNEKLFF
TGTGCCAGCAGCGTAACAGGGCATAATGAAAAACTGTTTTTT
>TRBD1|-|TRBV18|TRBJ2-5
CASSPWGVDRATYQETQYF
TGTGCCAGCTCACCTTGGGGCGTAGACAGGGCGACGTACCAAGAGACCCAGTACTTC
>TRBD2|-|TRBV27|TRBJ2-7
CASSWGGDLYEQYF
TGTGCCAGCAGTTGGGGGGGGGACCTCTACGAGCAGTACTTC
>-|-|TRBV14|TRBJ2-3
CAGSQVTGRWTDTQYF
TGTGCCGGCAGCCAAGTGACAGGGAGGTGGACAGATACGCAGTATTTT
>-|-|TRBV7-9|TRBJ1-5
CASSDGGSYNQPQHF
TGTGCCAGCAGCGACGGAGGGTCATACAATCAGCCCCAGCATTTT
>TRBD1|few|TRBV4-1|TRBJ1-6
CASSHEQGISSPLHF
TGCGCCAGCAGCCACGAACAGGGGATTAGTTCACCCCTCCACTTT
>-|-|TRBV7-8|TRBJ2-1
CASSSSPDGDDEQFF
TGTGCCAGCAGCTCCTCGCCGGACGGTGACGATGAGCAGTTCTTC